This entry features one TCR beta chain sequence. Its antigen remains unidentified. The data were taken from a study of T cell repertoires in cytomegalovirus infection. Study details: Shared public TCR beta signatures pointed to both CMV infection and a matching HLA type.

This CDR3 contains 16 residues. V was pared by 7 bases and J by 0 bases, with 16 bases between. CDR1 SGHAT and CDR2 FQNNGV come from the germline V gene. The study, taken as a whole, reports: Clonotype analysis showed dominance of the ex vivo response by HLA-C-restricted CMV-specific TCR beta clonotypes. Cumulative frequency of public TCR beta families picked out carriers of CMV plus the relevant HLA.

TCRdb analysed the reads with MiXCR anew, one entry per CDR3 protein. The table has about 450,000 distinct CDR3 sequences, roughly a third seen once. The source is a human donor in good health (CMV status not recorded). Some clones in this sample may be carry-over from other donors' samples. The sample was PBMCs. The chain links TRBV11-2 to TRBJ2-1; D uncertain. CDR3 sequence reads: CASTSLRLHSYNEQFF. Written as DNA, the CDR3 is TGTGCCAGCACCTCTCTACGGCTTCACTCCTACAATGAGCAGTTCTTC.